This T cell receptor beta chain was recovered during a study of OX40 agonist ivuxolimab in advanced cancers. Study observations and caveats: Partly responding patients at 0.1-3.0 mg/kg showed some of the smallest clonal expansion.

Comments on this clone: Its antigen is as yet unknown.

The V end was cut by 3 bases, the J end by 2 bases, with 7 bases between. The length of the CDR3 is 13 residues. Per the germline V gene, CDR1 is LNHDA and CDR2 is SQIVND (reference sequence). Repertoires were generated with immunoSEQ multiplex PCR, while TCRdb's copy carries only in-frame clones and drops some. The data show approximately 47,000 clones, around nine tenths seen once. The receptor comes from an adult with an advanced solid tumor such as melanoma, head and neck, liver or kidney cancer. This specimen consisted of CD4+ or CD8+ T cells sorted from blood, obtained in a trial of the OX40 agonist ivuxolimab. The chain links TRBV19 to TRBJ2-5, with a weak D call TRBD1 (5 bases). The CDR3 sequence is CASSIDSQETQYF. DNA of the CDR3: TGTGCCAGTAGTATTGACAGTCAAGAGACCCAGTACTTC.